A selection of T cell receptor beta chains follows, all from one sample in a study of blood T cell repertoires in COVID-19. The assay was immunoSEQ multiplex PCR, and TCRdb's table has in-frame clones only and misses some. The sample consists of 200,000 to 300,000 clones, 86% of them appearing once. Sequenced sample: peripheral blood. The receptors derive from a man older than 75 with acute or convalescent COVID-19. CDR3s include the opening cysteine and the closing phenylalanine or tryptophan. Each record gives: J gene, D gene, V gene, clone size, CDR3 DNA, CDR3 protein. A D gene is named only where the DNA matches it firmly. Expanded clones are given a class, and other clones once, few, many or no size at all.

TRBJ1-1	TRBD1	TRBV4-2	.	TGTGCCAGCAGCCCTTCCCCGGACCTACAGGGGGAGGCTTTCTTT	CASSPSPDLQGEAFF
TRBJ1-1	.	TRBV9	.	TGTGCCAGCAGCTCCCGGTCCAGGGTCACTGAAGCTTTCTTT	CASSSRSRVTEAFF
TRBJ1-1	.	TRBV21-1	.	TGTGCCAGCAGCCGCCGGGAGGCCCGGGACCGAGACACTGAAGCTTTCTTT	CASSRREARDRDTEAFF
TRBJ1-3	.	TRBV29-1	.	TGCAGCGTTGTCGGACAGTCCTCTGGAAACACCATATATTTT	CSVVGQSSGNTIYF
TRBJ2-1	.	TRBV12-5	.	TGTGCTAGTGGTTTGCAGGGTTACCGGAATGAGCAGTTCTTC	CASGLQGYRNEQFF
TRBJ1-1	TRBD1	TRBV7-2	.	TGTGCCAGCAGCTCCGGGACAGGTGGGGCCATTGAAGCTTTCTTT	CASSSGTGGAIEAFF
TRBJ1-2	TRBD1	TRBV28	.	TGTGCCAGCAGAAGGGGGCGGCTCTATGGCTACACCTTC	CASRRGRLYGYTF
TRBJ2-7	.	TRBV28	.	TGTGCCACCCGGAAGGGGCCCACTACCTACGAGCAGTACTTC	CATRKGPTTYEQYF
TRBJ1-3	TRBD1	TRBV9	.	TGTGCCAGCAGCTCCCTGGGACAGAGCTCTGGAAACACCATATATTTT	CASSSLGQSSGNTIYF
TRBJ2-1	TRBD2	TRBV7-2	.	TGTGCCAGCAGCTTAGGGGGGACTAGCTCCTTCAATGAGCAGTTCTTC	CASSLGGTSSFNEQFF
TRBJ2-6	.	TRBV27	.	TGTGCCAGCAGTTCTGCGGGCTTCCGCTCTGGGGCCAACGTCCTGACTTTC	CASSSAGFRSGANVLTF
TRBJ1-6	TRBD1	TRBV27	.	TGTGCCAGCAGTTTAAGGGGACAGGGAGGGTCACCCCTCCACTTT	CASSLRGQGGSPLHF
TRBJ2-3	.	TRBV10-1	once	TGCGCCAGCAGTGAGTCAGCCCGCACAGATACGCAGTATTTT	CASSESARTDTQYF